The 32 T cell receptor beta chains presented below share a single source sample, sequenced in a study of T cell responses to AZD1222 COVID-19 vaccine. Sequenced by immunoSEQ multiplex PCR; TCRdb stores in-frame clones only, minus some. The sample lists 60,000 to 80,000 clones, 80% occurring once. The source material was peripheral blood, sampled 28 days after the second AZD1222 dose. These receptors were obtained from an adult who received the AZD1222 COVID-19 vaccine.

The genes are TRBV20-1 and TRBJ1-2; no definite D call. Trimming stripped 3 bases from V and 2 bases from J, with 7 bases between. Germline assignment: CDR1 DFQATT and CDR2 SNEGSKA (reference sequence). The CDR3 loop spans 12 amino acids. Written as DNA, the CDR3 is TGCAGTGCTAGTTCGGGGAACTATGGCTACACCTTC. Translating it yields CSASSGNYGYTF.

The chain employs TRBV7-9 and TRBJ1-1; D not resolved. This CDR3 is 13 amino acids long. Germline values: CDR1 SEHNR, CDR2 FQNEAQ (reference sequence). V was trimmed by 7 bases and J by 6 bases, leaving 15 bases between them. The CDR3 nucleotides read TGTGCCAGCACCCTCAGGTCGGGGTCTGAAGCTTTCTTT. Translating it yields CASTLRSGSEAFF.

This rearrangement joins TRBV6-5 to TRBJ2-7, with TRBD1 matching over 7 bases. This CDR3 is 14 amino acids long. Looked up from germline, CDR1 is MNHEY and CDR2 is SVGAGI. J gave up 3 bases and V 6 bases, and 8 bases lay outside the gene matches. CDR3 protein: CASSADRALYEQYF. CDR3 nucleotides: TGTGCCAGCAGCGCCGACAGGGCTCTCTACGAGCAGTACTTC.

The chain couples TRBV24-1 to TRBJ2-5, with D perhaps TRBD1 (6 bases). The CDR3 runs to 14 residues. CDR1 is KGHDR and CDR2 is SFDVKD in the germline V gene. The V and J ends lost 4 bases and 5 bases respectively, with 13 bases between them. The CDR3 loop reads CATSDAGAWETQYF. The CDR3 nucleotides read TGTGCCACCAGTGACGCAGGGGCATGGGAGACCCAGTACTTC.

The V and J genes are TRBV30 and TRBJ2-2; 8 nucleotides line up with TRBD2. The CDR3 is 18 residues long. Looked up from germline, CDR1 is GTSNPN and CDR2 is SVGIG (reference sequence). The V gene end was trimmed by 3 bases and the J gene end by 4 bases; junction bases not matched to a gene: 16. The CDR3 sequence is CAWRDPRAAGTSTGELFF. Here the CDR3 DNA reads TGTGCCTGGAGGGACCCTCGGGCAGCAGGGACTAGCACCGGGGAGCTGTTTTTT.

V gene TRBV7-8 combines with J gene TRBJ2-7; D is perhaps TRBD1 (6 bases). V gave up 5 bases and J gave up 3 bases, with 17 bases separating them. This CDR3 is 15 amino acids long. CDR1 is SGHVS and CDR2 is FQNEAQ in the germline V gene. CDR3 DNA sequence: TGTGCCAGCAGCCCCCTCCGGGACATGCACTACGAGCAGTACTTC. This sequence encodes CASSPLRDMHYEQYF.

This chain joins TRBV27 and TRBJ1-1; D is ambiguous. V was clipped by 8 bases and J by 1 base, with 5 bases between them. Germline assignment: CDR1 MNHEY and CDR2 SMNVEV (reference sequence). CDR3 length equals 11 residues. CDR3 DNA sequence: TGTGCCAGCCACCAGAACACTGAAGCTTTCTTT. Amino acid sequence: CASHQNTEAFF.

The chain carries TRBV7-2 and TRBJ2-1; TRBD2 might be the D (5 bases). The germline V and J ends were trimmed by 3 bases and 2 bases, with 11 bases remaining between them. Germline CDR1 and CDR2: SGHTA and FQGNSA. The CDR3 sequence is 15 residues long. Written as DNA, the CDR3 is TGTGCCAGCAGCTTTCTAGCCTACACCTACAATGAGCAGTTCTTC. Protein sequence: CASSFLAYTYNEQFF.

This clone was recorded once. This rearrangement joins TRBV5-5 to TRBJ2-6; the D is unclear. This CDR3 is 15 amino acids long. The V end lost 4 bases, the J end lost 1 base, and 9 bases lay between the germline ends. Germline loops: CDR1 SGHKS, CDR2 YYEKEE (reference sequence). CDR3 loop: CASSQGWSGANVLTF. Here the CDR3 DNA reads TGTGCCAGCAGCCAAGGATGGTCTGGGGCCAACGTCCTGACTTTC. The whole variable domain, filled in from reference TRBV5-5 and TRBJ2-6, reads DAGVTQSPTHLIKTRGQQVTLRCSPISGHKSVSWYQQVLGQGPQFIFQYYEKEERGRGNFPDRFSARQFPNYSSELNVNALLLGDSALYLCASSQGWSGANVLTFGAGSRLTVL.

J is TRBJ2-7 and V is TRBV10-3, with D possibly called TRBD1 or TRBD2 (6 bases each). This CDR3 region has 12 residues. In germline, CDR1 is ENHRY, CDR2 SYGVKD. Trimming left V 5 bases short and J 5 bases short, with 10 bases between. The CDR3 DNA follows: TGTGCCATCAGTCCTAGGGGGGACGAGCAGTACTTC. Encoded protein: CAISPRGDEQYF.

V gene TRBV6-5 combines with J gene TRBJ2-6, with 7 bases identical to TRBD2. CDR3 length: 15 amino acids. Per the germline V gene, CDR1 is MNHEY and CDR2 is SVGAGI. The V gene end was trimmed by 6 bases and the J gene end by 0 bases; junction bases not matched to a gene: 2. The CDR3 sequence: CASSRGSSGANVLTF. The CDR3 DNA reads TGTGCCAGCAGCCGCGGGAGCTCTGGGGCCAACGTCCTGACTTTC.

The chain is built from TRBV19 and TRBJ2-7, with D hard to call. From germline, CDR1 is LNHDA and CDR2 SQIVND (reference sequence). The CDR3 contains 15 residues. V dropped 3 bases and J dropped 0 bases, with 12 bases sitting between them. The DNA for the CDR3 is TGTGCCAGTAGTATGATCGGATTTCCCTCCTACGAGCAGTACTTC. Protein sequence: CASSMIGFPSYEQYF.

V gene TRBV7-9 combines with J gene TRBJ2-5, with TRBD2 matching 12 bases. There are 15 residues in the CDR3. Trimming at V came to 4 bases and at J to 5 bases, leaving 5 bases not matched to a gene. CDR1 SEHNR and CDR2 FQNEAQ come from the germline V gene (reference sequence). This CDR3 reads CASSSTSGGRETQYF. The CDR3 DNA sequence: TGTGCCAGCAGCTCTACTAGCGGGGGGAGGGAGACCCAGTACTTC.

The V and J genes are TRBV6-2 or TRBV6-3 and TRBJ1-1; D is perhaps TRBD1 (5 bases). V dropped 6 bases and J dropped 5 bases, with 19 bases sitting between them. This CDR3 region has 15 residues. The germline CDR1 and CDR2 sequences are MNHEY and SVGEGT. The CDR3: CASSRDRLEGTEAFF. The CDR3 DNA sequence: TGTGCCAGCAGCCGGGACCGACTGGAGGGGACTGAAGCTTTCTTT.

The chain has TRBV6-1 and TRBJ1-1; a weak D match, TRBD1 (5 bases). CDR3 size: 15 residues. Trimming removed 1 base at V and 4 bases at J, with 13 bases between. Per germline, CDR1 MNHNS and CDR2 SASEGT. CDR3 in DNA: TGTGCCAGCAGTGAAGTACGACAGTTGATCACTGAAGCTTTCTTT. The encoded protein is CASSEVRQLITEAFF.

V gene TRBV27 combines with J gene TRBJ1-2; D remains unclear. The CDR3 contains 15 residues. The V gene's germline CDR1 is MNHEY and CDR2 SMNVEV (reference sequence). Trimming left V 0 bases short and J 1 base short, with 9 bases between. The CDR3 coding sequence is TGTGCCAGCAGTTTATCCAACTCTGATAACTATGGCTACACCTTC. Protein: CASSLSNSDNYGYTF.

In nucleotides, the CDR3 is TGTGCCAGCAGCTTAGGTCCCGGGAGCTCCTACGAGCAGTACTTC. The encoded protein is CASSLGPGSSYEQYF. The chain is built from TRBV7-2 and TRBJ2-7; perhaps TRBD2 as D (6 bases). Trimming removed 1 base from V and 0 bases from J, with 10 bases in between. This CDR3 has 15 amino acids. Germline CDR1 SGHTA, CDR2 FQGNSA.

J is TRBJ2-7 and V is TRBV10-2; tentative D call: TRBD2 (6 bases). This CDR3 region has 13 residues. The V end lost 0 bases, the J end lost 8 bases, and 11 bases lay between the germline ends. Germline V gene data show CDR1 as WSHSY and CDR2 as SAAADI. The CDR3 is CASSESRDSQQYF. CDR3 nucleotides: TGCGCCAGCAGTGAGTCTAGGGACTCCCAGCAGTACTTC.

The rearrangement uses TRBV18 and TRBJ1-4; unclear D gene. Germline CDR1 reads KGHSH; CDR2 reads LQKENI. The CDR3 loop spans 13 amino acids. The V end was cut by 7 bases, the J end by 8 bases, with 14 bases between. CDR3 nucleotide sequence: TGTGCCAGCTTCCTGTTGGGGTGGGAAAAACTGTTTTTT. Encoded protein: CASFLLGWEKLFF.

This chain joins TRBV11-2 and TRBJ2-5; TRBD1 matches at 7 bases. This CDR3 region has 12 residues. Per the germline V gene, CDR1 is SGHAT and CDR2 is FQNNGV. The V and J ends lost 5 bases and 5 bases, in that order; junction bases with no gene match: 2. The CDR3, as DNA: TGTGCCAGCAGCAGGGGGCGGGAGACCCAGTACTTC. Its protein is CASSRGRETQYF.

The chain couples TRBV14 to TRBJ1-1; no firm D call. With 1 base removed from V and 11 bases from J, the gap between germline ends came to 14 bases. The length of the CDR3 is 13 residues. Germline loops: CDR1 SGHDN, CDR2 FVKESK. CDR3 DNA sequence: TGTGCCAGCAGCCAAGGAAAGTCGGTGATCGCTTTCTTT. This gives the protein CASSQGKSVIAFF.

Only one count was recorded for this clone. The chain recombines TRBV11-2 with TRBJ2-3, with D uncertain. The CDR3 covers 17 residues. Trimming removed 0 bases at V and 0 bases at J, with 13 bases between. The germline CDR1 and CDR2 sequences are SGHAT and FQNNGV. The CDR3 sequence: CASSLEPGGASTDTQYF. CDR3 in DNA: TGTGCCAGCAGCTTAGAACCCGGCGGAGCTAGCACAGATACGCAGTATTTT.

V is TRBV6-5 and J is TRBJ1-1; D ambiguous. Germline CDR1 reads MNHEY; CDR2 reads SVGAGI. V shed 4 bases and J shed 5 bases, with 17 bases lying between them. The CDR3 covers 15 residues. The CDR3 DNA reads as TGTGCCAGCAGTTCCAGCAAACGGGGAGCAACTGAAGCTTTCTTT. This sequence encodes CASSSSKRGATEAFF.

CDR3 coding DNA: TGTGCCAGCAGTCCGTACATGGGGGACAGGGCTCACTATGGCTACACCTTC. Translating it yields CASSPYMGDRAHYGYTF. The rearrangement links TRBV6-6 to TRBJ1-2, with TRBD1 identical over 9 bases. V lost 5 bases, J lost 3 bases, and 13 bases stayed unmatched. The CDR3 loop spans 17 amino acids. CDR1 and CDR2 (germline): MNHNY, SVGAGI (reference sequence).

V is TRBV28 and J is TRBJ2-7, with 8 nucleotides matching TRBD1. Trimming removed 5 bases from V and 5 bases from J; junction bases left unmatched: 14. This CDR3 has 16 amino acids. Germline V CDR1 and CDR2: MDHEN, SYDVKM. Here the CDR3 reads CASSPILSDRVDEQYF. The CDR3 nucleotides are TGTGCCAGCAGTCCAATCCTATCGGACAGGGTAGACGAGCAGTACTTC. Supplemented by reference TRBV28 and TRBJ2-7, the full variable domain reads DVKVTQSSRYLVKRTGEKVFLECVQDMDHENMFWYRQDPGLGLRLIYFSYDVKMKEKGDIPEGYSVSREKKERFSLILESASTNQTSMYLCASSPILSDRVDEQYFGPGTRLTVT.

The chain employs TRBV7-2 and TRBJ2-5; no definite D call. The germline V gene has CDR1 SGHTA and CDR2 FQGNSA. The CDR3 contains 12 residues. V was cut by 1 base and J by 5 bases, with 5 bases left in between. CDR3 amino acids: CASSLVGETQYF. CDR3 DNA sequence: TGTGCCAGCAGCTTAGTAGGGGAGACCCAGTACTTC.

V and J are TRBV6-5 and TRBJ2-1; D remains ambiguous. V was trimmed by 0 bases and J by 8 bases, leaving 14 bases between them. The V gene's germline CDR1 is MNHEY and CDR2 SVGAGI. The CDR3 runs 15 residues. The CDR3 DNA follows: TGTGCCAGCAGTTACTCGGGTGCCCCTTGGGATGAGCAGTTCTTC. Translated, it gives CASSYSGAPWDEQFF.

The chain couples TRBV5-1 to TRBJ2-7, with TRBD1 as a possible D gene (5 bases). The V end lost 3 bases, the J end lost 4 bases, and 14 bases lay between the germline ends. Germline V gene sequence: CDR1 SGHRS, CDR2 YFSETQ. This CDR3 has 14 residues. CDR3 bases: TGCGCCAGCAGCTCGACAGTGGACAATTACGAGCAGTACTTC. This gives the protein CASSSTVDNYEQYF.

The chain joins TRBV27 to TRBJ2-5; TRBD2 agrees at 15 bases. Germline CDR1 reads MNHEY; CDR2 reads SMNVEV (reference sequence). Trimming removed 4 bases from V and 1 base from J; junction bases left unmatched: 1. The CDR3 is 16 amino acids. CDR3 in DNA: TGTGCCAGCAGTTCGGGACTAGCGGGAGGCCAAGAGACCCAGTACTTC. It codes for CASSSGLAGGQETQYF.

V and J are TRBV7-9 and TRBJ2-7; D possibly corresponds to TRBD1 (6 bases). This CDR3 comprises 13 residues. Germline V gene lookup returns CDR1 SEHNR and CDR2 FQNEAQ (reference sequence). The germline V and J ends were trimmed by 7 bases and 1 base, with 11 bases remaining between them. The CDR3 DNA sequence: TGTGCCAGCACCAGGACAGATTCCTACGAGCAGTACTTC. Amino acid sequence: CASTRTDSYEQYF.

The CDR3 DNA sequence: TGTGCCAGCAGCTTTAGCGAGAGCACAGATACGCAGTATTTT. It is translated as CASSFSESTDTQYF. The chain carries TRBV9 and TRBJ2-3, with TRBD2 as a possible D gene (5 bases). The CDR3 consists of 14 residues. The germline V gene encodes CDR1 SGDLS and CDR2 YYNGEE. V dropped 4 bases and J dropped 0 bases, with 9 bases sitting between them.

The chain is built from TRBV5-1 and TRBJ1-2; D is undetermined. CDR1 and CDR2 (germline): SGHRS, YFSETQ. Trimming shortened V by 2 bases and J by 8 bases, and 22 bases separated the two germline ends. The CDR3 has 16 amino acids. The CDR3 loop reads CASSLRLRSALGGYTF. CDR3 sequence (DNA): TGCGCCAGCAGCTTAAGATTAAGGAGCGCCCTAGGAGGCTACACCTTC.